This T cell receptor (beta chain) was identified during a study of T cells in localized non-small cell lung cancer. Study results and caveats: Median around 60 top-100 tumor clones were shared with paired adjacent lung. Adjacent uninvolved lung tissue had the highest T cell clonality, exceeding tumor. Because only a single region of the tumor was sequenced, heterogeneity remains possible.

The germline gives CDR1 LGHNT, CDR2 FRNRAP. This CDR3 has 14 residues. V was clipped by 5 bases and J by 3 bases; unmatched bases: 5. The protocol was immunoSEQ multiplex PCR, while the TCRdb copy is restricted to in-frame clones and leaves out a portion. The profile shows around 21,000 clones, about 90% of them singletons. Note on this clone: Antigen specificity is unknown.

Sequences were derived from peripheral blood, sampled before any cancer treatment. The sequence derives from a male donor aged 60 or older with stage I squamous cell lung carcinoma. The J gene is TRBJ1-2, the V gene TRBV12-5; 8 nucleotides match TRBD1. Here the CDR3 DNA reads TGTGCTAGTGGTCCTGGGACAGGCCACTATGGCTACACCTTC. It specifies CASGPGTGHYGYTF.